This passage covers 9 T cell receptor beta chains from one sample sequenced in a study of T cell changes during pregnancy in multiple sclerosis (dated 2019 in TCRdb). Libraries came from the immunoSEQ multiplex PCR assay. TCRdb limited this immuneACCESS table to in-frame rearrangements with V and J called. A share of clones is missing; checked studies link under half to unresolved V genes, and the rest is unexplained. The sample table shows around 20,000 clones, and roughly 91% are seen once. The ten largest clones represent about 1.3% of the sample. Source: CD4+ T cells from peripheral blood mononuclear cells, taken in the first trimester of pregnancy. These receptors were taken from a female donor in good health, enrolled as a control in a pregnancy study.

The rearrangement links TRBV7-8 to TRBJ2-1, with D perhaps matching TRBD2 (5 bases). The germline CDR1 and CDR2 sequences are SGHVS and FQNEAQ. The CDR3 runs to 15 residues. The V end lost 0 bases, the J end lost 0 bases, and 6 bases lay between the germline ends. In DNA, the CDR3 is TGTGCCAGCAGCTTAGCGGGAGTCTCCTACAATGAGCAGTTCTTC. Protein: CASSLAGVSYNEQFF.

The chain has TRBV7-9 and TRBJ1-1; maybe TRBD1 (5 bases). Germline CDR1 is SEHNR and CDR2 is FQNEAQ (reference sequence). Trimming left V 1 base short and J 3 bases short, with 18 bases between. The CDR3 extends over 17 amino acids. CDR3 nucleotides: TGTGCCAGCAGCTTAGACGACAGCACAAGAAGGGACACTGAAGCTTTCTTT. This gives the protein CASSLDDSTRRDTEAFF.

The rearrangement links TRBV7-8 to TRBJ2-1; D is unresolved. V lost 7 bases to trimming and J lost 3 bases, with 10 bases between them. This CDR3 is built from 13 residues. Germline loops: CDR1 SGHVS, CDR2 FQNEAQ. For the CDR3, the DNA is TGTGCCAGCACCGACTCGCGCTACAATGAGCAGTTCTTC. Translating it yields CASTDSRYNEQFF.

The rearrangement links TRBV7-9 to TRBJ2-1, with 9 bases lining up with TRBD1. V lost 4 bases, J lost 8 bases, and 6 bases stayed unmatched. The CDR3 length is 14 residues. Germline V lookup: CDR1 SEHNR, CDR2 FQNEAQ (reference sequence). Here the CDR3 reads CASSSGTGHDEQFF. The CDR3 region has the DNA TGTGCCAGCAGCTCCGGGACAGGGCACGATGAGCAGTTCTTC.

The V and J genes are TRBV7-2 and TRBJ2-1, with TRBD2 identical over 8 bases. V was pared by 4 bases and J by 10 bases, with 9 bases of the junction left unmatched. This CDR3 contains 14 residues. Looked up from germline, CDR1 is SGHTA and CDR2 is FQGNSA. The CDR3 loop is CASSSTTVAGEQFF. In nucleotides, the CDR3 is TGTGCCAGCAGCTCCACAACAGTAGCGGGGGAGCAGTTCTTC.

The chain uses TRBV5-1 and TRBJ2-7; TRBD2 matches 12 bases. Trimming took 3 bases from V and 2 from J; bases not matched to a gene: 3. CDR3 length: 15 amino acids. CDR1 is SGHRS, CDR2 YFSETQ, per germline. The CDR3 here is CASSSTSGSPYEQYF. The CDR3 DNA reads as TGCGCCAGCAGCTCGACTAGCGGGAGTCCCTACGAGCAGTACTTC.

This clone is labeled medium-sized. The V gene is TRBV7-2, the J gene TRBJ2-7; 8 bases are a match to TRBD2. The CDR3 loop spans 14 amino acids. Looked up from germline, CDR1 is SGHTA and CDR2 is FQGNSA. With V trimmed by 5 bases and J by 3 bases, 6 bases remained unmatched. The CDR3 nucleotides read TGTGCCAGCAGCAATAGCGGGGACCTCTACGAGCAGTACTTC. Translation: CASSNSGDLYEQYF.

This chain links TRBV7-9 with TRBJ1-5; no clear D. The germline V gene has CDR1 SEHNR and CDR2 FQNEAQ (reference sequence). The V and J ends lost 4 bases and 3 bases respectively, with 13 bases between them. The CDR3 spans 15 residues. The CDR3 loop is CASSSVLAPNQPQHF. CDR3 coding DNA: TGTGCCAGCAGCTCCGTTCTGGCCCCCAATCAGCCCCAGCATTTT.

This rearrangement joins TRBV12-5 to TRBJ2-7; D is undetermined. Germline CDR1 reads LGHNT; CDR2 reads FRNRAP. The CDR3 consists of 15 residues. Trimming cost V 4 bases and J 3 bases, with 16 bases left between them. The CDR3 nucleotides are TGTGCTAGTGGTTCCCCTTCAACGGGTGGCTACGAGCAGTACTTC. This translates into CASGSPSTGGYEQYF.